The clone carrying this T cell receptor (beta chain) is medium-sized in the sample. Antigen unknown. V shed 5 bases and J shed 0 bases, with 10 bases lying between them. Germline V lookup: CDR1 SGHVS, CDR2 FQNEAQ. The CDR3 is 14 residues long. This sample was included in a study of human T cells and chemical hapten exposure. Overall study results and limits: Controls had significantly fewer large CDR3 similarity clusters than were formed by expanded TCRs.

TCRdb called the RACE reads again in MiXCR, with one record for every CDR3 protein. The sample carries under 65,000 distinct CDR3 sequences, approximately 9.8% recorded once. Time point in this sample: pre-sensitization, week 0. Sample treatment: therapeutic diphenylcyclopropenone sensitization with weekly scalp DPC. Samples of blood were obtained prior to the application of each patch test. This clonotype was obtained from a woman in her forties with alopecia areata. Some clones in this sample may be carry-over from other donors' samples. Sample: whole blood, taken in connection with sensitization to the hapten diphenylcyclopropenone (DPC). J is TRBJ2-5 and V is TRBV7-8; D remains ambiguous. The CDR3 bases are TGTGCCAGCAGCCCCACAGCCTACCAAGAGACCCAGTACTTC. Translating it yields CASSPTAYQETQYF. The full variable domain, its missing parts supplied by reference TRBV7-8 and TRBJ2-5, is GAGVSQSPRYKVAKRGQDVALRCDPISGHVSLFWYQQALGQGPEFLTYFQNEAQLDKSGLPSDRFFAERPEGSVSTLKIQRTQQEDSAVYLCASSPTAYQETQYFGPGTRLLVL.